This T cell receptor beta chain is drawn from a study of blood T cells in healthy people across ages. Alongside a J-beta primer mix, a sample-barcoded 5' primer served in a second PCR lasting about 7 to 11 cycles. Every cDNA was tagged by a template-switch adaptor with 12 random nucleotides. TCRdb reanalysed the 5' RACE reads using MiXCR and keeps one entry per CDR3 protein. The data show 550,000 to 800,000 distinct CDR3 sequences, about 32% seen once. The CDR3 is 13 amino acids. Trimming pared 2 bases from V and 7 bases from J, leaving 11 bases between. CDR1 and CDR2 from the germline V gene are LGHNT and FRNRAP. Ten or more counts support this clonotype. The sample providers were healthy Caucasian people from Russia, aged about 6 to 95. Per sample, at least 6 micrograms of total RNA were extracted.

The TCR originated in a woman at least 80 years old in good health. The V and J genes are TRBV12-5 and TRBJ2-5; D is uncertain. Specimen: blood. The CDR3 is CASGLSGKGTQYF. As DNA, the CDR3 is TGTGCTAGTGGTTTGTCTGGTAAGGGGACCCAGTACTTC. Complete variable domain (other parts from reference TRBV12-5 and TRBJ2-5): DARVTQTPRHKVTEMGQEVTMRCQPILGHNTVFWYRQTMMQGLELLAYFRNRAPLDDSGMPKDRFSAEMPDATLATLKIQPSEPRDSAVYFCASGLSGKGTQYFGPGTRLLVL.